This TCR beta chain was documented in a study of control samples from healthy donors and cancer patients. TCRdb keeps only in-frame clones here, not all; method: immunoSEQ multiplex PCR. The sample holds roughly 190,000 clones. V gave up 1 base and J gave up 4 bases, with 11 bases separating them. The CDR3 extends over 15 amino acids. The germline gives CDR1 MGHRA, CDR2 YSYEKL. The specimen was blood. This clonotype originated in a woman in her 30s in good health. The chain uses TRBV4-1 and TRBJ1-5; perhaps TRBD1 as D (5 bases). DNA of the CDR3: TGCGCCAGCAGCCAAGTGGCAGCAGGGAATCAGCCCCAGCATTTT. This gives the protein CASSQVAAGNQPQHF.